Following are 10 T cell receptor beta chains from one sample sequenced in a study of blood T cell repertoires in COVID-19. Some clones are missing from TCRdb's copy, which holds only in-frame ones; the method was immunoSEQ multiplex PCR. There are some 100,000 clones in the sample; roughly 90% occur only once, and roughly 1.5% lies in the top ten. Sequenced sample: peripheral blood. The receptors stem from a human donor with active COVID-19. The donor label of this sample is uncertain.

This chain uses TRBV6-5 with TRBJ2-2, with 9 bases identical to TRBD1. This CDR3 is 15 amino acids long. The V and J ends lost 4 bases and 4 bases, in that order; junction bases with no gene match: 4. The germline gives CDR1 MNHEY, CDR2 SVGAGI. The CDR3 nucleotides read TGTGCCAGCAGTTCGGGACAGGGAGTCACCGGGGAGCTGTTTTTT. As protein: CASSSGQGVTGELFF.

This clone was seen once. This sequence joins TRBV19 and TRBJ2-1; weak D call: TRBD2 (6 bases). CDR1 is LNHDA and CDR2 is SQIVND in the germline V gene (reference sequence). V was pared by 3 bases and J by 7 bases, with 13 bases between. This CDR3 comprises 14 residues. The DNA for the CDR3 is TGTGCCAGTAGTATCTACGGGGGTCTTAATGAGCAGTTCTTC. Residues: CASSIYGGLNEQFF.

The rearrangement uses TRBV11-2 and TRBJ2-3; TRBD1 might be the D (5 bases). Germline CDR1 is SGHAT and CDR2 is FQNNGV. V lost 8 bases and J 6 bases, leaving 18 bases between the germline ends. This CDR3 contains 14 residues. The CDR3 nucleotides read TGTGCCAGCTCCCTGGGATGGGGCTCCGATACGCAGTATTTT. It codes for CASSLGWGSDTQYF.

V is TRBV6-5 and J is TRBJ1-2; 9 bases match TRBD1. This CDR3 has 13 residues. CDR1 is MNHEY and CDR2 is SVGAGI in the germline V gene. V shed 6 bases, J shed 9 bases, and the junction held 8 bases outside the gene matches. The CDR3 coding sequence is TGTGCCAGCAGCTTGGGGACAGGGCTGCGCTACACCTTC. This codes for CASSLGTGLRYTF.

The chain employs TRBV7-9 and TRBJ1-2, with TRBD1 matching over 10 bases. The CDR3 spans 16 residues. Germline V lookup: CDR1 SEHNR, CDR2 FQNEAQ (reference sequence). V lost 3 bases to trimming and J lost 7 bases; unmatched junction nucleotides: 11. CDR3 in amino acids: CASSLTLGTGVFGYTF. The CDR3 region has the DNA TGTGCCAGCAGCTTGACCCTAGGGACAGGGGTATTTGGCTACACCTTC.

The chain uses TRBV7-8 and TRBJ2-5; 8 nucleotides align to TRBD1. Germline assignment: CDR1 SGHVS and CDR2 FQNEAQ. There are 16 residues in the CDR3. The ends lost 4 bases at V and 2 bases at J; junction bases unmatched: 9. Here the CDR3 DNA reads TGTGCCAGCAGCTCGGACGGGACAGGCCAACAAGAGACCCAGTACTTC. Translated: CASSSDGTGQQETQYF.

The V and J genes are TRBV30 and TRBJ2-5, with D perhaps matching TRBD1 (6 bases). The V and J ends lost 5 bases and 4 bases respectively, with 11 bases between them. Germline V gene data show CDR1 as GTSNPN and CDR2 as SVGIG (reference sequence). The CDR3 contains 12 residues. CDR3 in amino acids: CAWVGTTETQYF. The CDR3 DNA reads TGTGCCTGGGTAGGGACAACAGAGACCCAGTACTTC.

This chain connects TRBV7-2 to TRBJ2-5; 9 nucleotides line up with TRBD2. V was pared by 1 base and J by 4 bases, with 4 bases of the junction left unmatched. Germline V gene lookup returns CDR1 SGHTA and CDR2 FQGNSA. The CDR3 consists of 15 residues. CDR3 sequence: CASSLGRGGPETQYF. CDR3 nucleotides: TGTGCCAGCAGCTTAGGGCGGGGGGGCCCAGAGACCCAGTACTTC.

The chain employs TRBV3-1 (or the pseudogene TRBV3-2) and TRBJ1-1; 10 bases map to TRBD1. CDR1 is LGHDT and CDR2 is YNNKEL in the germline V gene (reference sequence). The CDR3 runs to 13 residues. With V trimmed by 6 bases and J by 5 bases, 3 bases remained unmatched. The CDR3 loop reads CASRTGGLTEAFF. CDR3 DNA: TGTGCCAGCAGGACAGGGGGCTTAACTGAAGCTTTCTTT.

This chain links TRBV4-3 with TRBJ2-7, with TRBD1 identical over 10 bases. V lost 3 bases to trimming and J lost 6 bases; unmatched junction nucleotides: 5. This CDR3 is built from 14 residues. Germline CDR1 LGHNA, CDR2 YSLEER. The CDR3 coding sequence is TGCGCCAGCAGCCAGGGTAGACAGGGGGCCGAGCAGTACTTC. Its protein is CASSQGRQGAEQYF.